This T cell receptor beta chain was documented in a study of CD8+ T cells in alopecia areata. Overall study context: Tofacitinib was taken orally by treated patients, and the dose was 5 to 10 mg twice daily.

Study-wide findings and caveats: Amid tofacitinib therapy, many expanded lesional clones stayed present in scalp and blood. Scalp samples also contribute reads from the resident alphabeta T cells found in normal skin.

This clone was seen a single time. Antigen specificity is unknown. Between the trimmed V and J ends, which lost 3 bases and 2 bases, there was a span of 23 bases. Germline V lookup: CDR1 GTSNPN, CDR2 SVGIG (reference sequence). The CDR3 contains 19 residues. Reverse transcribed after extraction, RNA yielded cDNA as the sequencing template. Data came from immunoSEQ multiplex PCR; TCRdb stores just in-frame clones and leaves some out. The table shows around 150,000 clones, with around three fifths occurring only once. Treatment of the sample: oral pan-JAK inhibitor, 5-10 mg twice daily. This chain connects TRBV30 to TRBJ2-6; D unresolved. The sample was CD4+ T cells sorted from blood, taken at week 24, from a patient treated with tofacitinib. The receptor's source is a human donor with alopecia areata. DNA for the CDR3: TGTGCCTGGAGGGTACCCCCTCCAGGCTACAGAACTGGGGCCAACGTCCTGACTTTC. It is translated as CAWRVPPPGYRTGANVLTF.